The entry below describes one T cell receptor beta chain. Its antigen remains unidentified. The data are from a study of CD8+CD57+ T cells in acquired aplastic anemia. V lost 10 bases, J lost 1 base, and 14 bases lay in between. The CDR3 is made up of 14 amino acids. CDR1 WSHSY and CDR2 SAAADI come from the germline V gene. Using genomic DNA as the template, TCR beta VDJ and CDR3 profiling was carried out. In TCRdb, the reads were re-called with MiXCR into one record per CDR3 protein. Here the sample spans about 98,000 distinct CDR3 sequences, about 63% being singletons. Study-level results: A significant difference in CD8+ Simpson's diversity between patients and controls was not found.

All patients picked for sequencing had shown, by flow cytometry, an expansion of CD8+CD57+ cells. The sequence was obtained from a human donor with aplastic anemia. This sequence joins TRBV10-2 and TRBJ1-3; possibly TRBD1 for D (5 bases). The sample comprised sorted CD4+, CD8+, or CD8+CD57+ T cells (not recorded which) from PBMCs. Here the CDR3 reads CATRTSGSGNTIYF. The CDR3 DNA follows: TGCGCCACTAGAACTTCAGGGTCTGGAAACACCATATATTTT.